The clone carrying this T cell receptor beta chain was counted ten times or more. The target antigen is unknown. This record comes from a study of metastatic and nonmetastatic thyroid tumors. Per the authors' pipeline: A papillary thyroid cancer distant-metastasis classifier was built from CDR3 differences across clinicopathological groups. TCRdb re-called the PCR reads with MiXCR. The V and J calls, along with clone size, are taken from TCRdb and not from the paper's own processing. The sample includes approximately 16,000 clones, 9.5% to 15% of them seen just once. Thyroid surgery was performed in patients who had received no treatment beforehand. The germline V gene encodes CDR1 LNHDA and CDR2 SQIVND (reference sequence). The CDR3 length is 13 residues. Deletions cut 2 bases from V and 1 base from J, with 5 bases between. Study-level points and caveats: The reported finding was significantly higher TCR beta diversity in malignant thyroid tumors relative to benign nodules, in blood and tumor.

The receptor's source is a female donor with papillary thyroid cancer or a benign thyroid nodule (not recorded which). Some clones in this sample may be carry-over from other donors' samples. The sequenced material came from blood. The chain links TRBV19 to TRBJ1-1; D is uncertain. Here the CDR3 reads CASSIFSNTEAFF. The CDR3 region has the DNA TGTGCCAGTAGTATATTCTCGAACACTGAAGCTTTCTTT.